These 32 T cell receptor beta chains were sequenced from one sample in a study of Ad26.COV2.S vaccination and SARS-CoV-2 variants. The treatment is: around 19 received Ad26.COV2.S at low or high dose, single or two shots; about five received placebo; per-sample allocation not given. Sampling was done on day 63 after the first vaccine or placebo injection. TCRdb's copy holds only in-frame clones and misses some; the assay was immunoSEQ multiplex PCR. The table lists roughly 320,000 clones, around 87% of them singletons, with around 3.7% in the top ten. This specimen consisted of peripheral blood, obtained in a trial of Ad26.COV2.S vaccine versus placebo. The receptors were sampled from a person aged 18-65 years who received the Ad26.COV2.S COVID-19 vaccine or a placebo.

This clone showed up many times. The chain couples TRBV4-3 to TRBJ1-2; weak D call: TRBD1 (6 bases). Trimming pared 3 bases from V and 6 bases from J, leaving 8 bases between. Germline assignment: CDR1 LGHNA and CDR2 YSLEER. The CDR3 contains 12 residues. The CDR3 here is CASSQSGDGYTF. In nucleotides, the CDR3 is TGCGCCAGCAGCCAGTCAGGGGATGGCTACACCTTC.

The chain carries TRBV29-1 and TRBJ1-1; tentatively, D is TRBD1 (6 bases). The germline V gene has CDR1 SQVTM and CDR2 ANQGSEA. V lost 5 bases to trimming and J lost 4 bases, with 20 bases between them. This CDR3 contains 15 residues. The CDR3 loop is CSVNGGIGGFTEAFF. CDR3 in DNA: TGCAGCGTTAACGGGGGCATTGGCGGATTCACTGAAGCTTTCTTT.

J is TRBJ1-6 and V is TRBV12-3 or TRBV12-4; D uncertain. V was shortened by 10 bases and J by 3 bases, with 10 bases between the two germline ends. The CDR3 has 13 amino acids. The CDR3 protein is CATTTGYNSPLHF. The CDR3 DNA reads TGTGCCACCACTACCGGCTATAATTCACCCCTCCACTTT.

Note on this clone: One end of the junction varies from germline; a read error may be responsible. The chain has TRBV6-5 and TRBJ2-2; D perhaps matches TRBD2 (6 bases). The germline gives CDR1 MNHEY, CDR2 SVGAGI. CDR3 size: 14 residues. CDR3: CAGRPTGGTGELFF. Written as DNA, the CDR3 is TGTGCCGGCAGACCCACCGGGGGCACCGGGGAGCTGTTTTTT.

This chain connects TRBV7-2 to TRBJ2-1; tentatively, D is TRBD1 (6 bases). The V end was cut by 6 bases, the J end by 3 bases, with 15 bases between. CDR1 and CDR2 from the germline V gene are SGHTA and FQGNSA. The CDR3 loop spans 15 amino acids. The CDR3 region is CASRPPGQIYNEQFF. In DNA, the CDR3 is TGTGCCAGCAGGCCACCGGGACAAATCTACAATGAGCAGTTCTTC.

This clone appeared a few times. V is TRBV7-2 and J is TRBJ1-1, with D tentatively TRBD1 (5 bases). The V gene's germline CDR1 is SGHTA and CDR2 FQGNSA. This CDR3 has 15 amino acids. The V and J ends lost 3 bases and 1 base respectively, with 12 bases between them. CDR3 sequence (DNA): TGTGCCAGCAGCTTCACCGGGACGAGGAACACTGAAGCTTTCTTT. It codes for CASSFTGTRNTEAFF.

The rearrangement links TRBV7-9 to TRBJ1-2, with a possible D match to TRBD1 (6 bases). V was shortened by 0 bases and J by 8 bases, with 19 bases between the two germline ends. CDR3 length: 16 residues. Germline assignment: CDR1 SEHNR and CDR2 FQNEAQ (reference sequence). The CDR3 reads CASSLAQGSGARGYTF. The CDR3 nucleotides are TGTGCCAGCAGCTTAGCGCAGGGATCGGGGGCGCGCGGCTACACCTTC.

In its sample, this clone was seen a few times. V usage is TRBV5-1 and J usage is TRBJ1-6; D remains unclear. V was cut by 1 base and J by 7 bases, with 15 bases left in between. The CDR3 contains 16 residues. Germline V gives CDR1 SGHRS, CDR2 YFSETQ. CDR3 in DNA: TGCGCCAGCAGCTTGTCAGGCTACCAGAAGAATTCACCCCTCCACTTT. Its translation is CASSLSGYQKNSPLHF.

The genes are TRBV30 and TRBJ2-3, with 8 bases fitting TRBD2. After removal of 2 bases from V and 1 base from J, the junction contained 2 bases not matched to a gene. Germline CDR1 GTSNPN, CDR2 SVGIG (reference sequence). This CDR3 has 14 residues. The CDR3 nucleotides are TGTGCCTGGAGTTTTAGCGGGGGCACAGATACGCAGTATTTT. It translates to CAWSFSGGTDTQYF.

As to this clone: One end of the junction is discordant with germline, which a read error may explain. The CDR3 protein is CATGRLGYGYTF. The CDR3 DNA sequence: TGCGCGACAGGGAGGCTTGGCTATGGCTACACCTTC. The rearrangement uses TRBV3-1 (or the pseudogene TRBV3-2) and TRBJ1-2; 7 bases line up with TRBD1. The germline gives CDR1 LGHDT, CDR2 YNNKEL (reference sequence). The CDR3 is 12 residues long.

The chain recombines TRBV19 with TRBJ1-5; the D is unclear. Germline CDR1 LNHDA, CDR2 SQIVND (reference sequence). The CDR3 covers 11 residues. V dropped 4 bases and J dropped 9 bases, with 7 bases sitting between them. In DNA, the CDR3 is TGTGCCAGTAGTAGTTGGGGGCCCCAGCATTTT. Translation gives CASSSWGPQHF.

This clone was counted a single time. V and J are TRBV7-2 and TRBJ1-5; D unclear. V dropped 2 bases and J dropped 6 bases, with 11 bases sitting between them. The length of the CDR3 is 14 residues. The germline gives CDR1 SGHTA, CDR2 FQGNSA. CDR3 sequence: CASSLNPVSQPQHF. DNA for the CDR3: TGTGCCAGCAGCTTAAATCCGGTCTCTCAGCCCCAGCATTTT.

CDR3 protein: CASTLGQRTNYGYTF. The CDR3 DNA reads as TGTGCCAGCACCCTGGGACAGAGAACTAACTATGGCTACACCTTC. The chain combines TRBV13 with TRBJ1-2, with TRBD1 identical over 7 bases. The CDR3 loop spans 15 amino acids. J was trimmed by 0 bases and V by 7 bases; bases with no gene match: 8. Per the germline V gene, CDR1 is PRHDT and CDR2 is FYEKMQ (reference sequence). Supplemented by reference TRBV13 and TRBJ1-2, the full variable domain reads AAGVIQSPRHLIKEKRETATLKCYPIPRHDTVYWYQQGPGQDPQFLISFYEKMQSDKGSIPDRFSAQQFSDYHSELNMSSLELGDSALYFCASTLGQRTNYGYTFGSGTRLTVV.

The chain employs TRBV18 and TRBJ1-2; perhaps TRBD1 as D (5 bases). Trimming removed 0 bases from V and 4 bases from J, with 12 bases in between. Germline V gene data show CDR1 as KGHSH and CDR2 as LQKENI. There are 15 residues in the CDR3. The CDR3 DNA reads TGTGCCAGCTCACCACCGCAGGGACTGGGCTATGGCTACACCTTC. Translation gives CASSPPQGLGYGYTF.

Remarks on this clone: At the DNA level, this CDR3 is encoded by other sequences in the same sample as well. V gene TRBV5-1 combines with J gene TRBJ1-1; the D is unclear. Germline V gene sequence: CDR1 SGHRS, CDR2 YFSETQ. V was cut by 1 base and J by 0 bases, with 7 bases left in between. This CDR3 region has 14 residues. The CDR3 sequence: CASSLTGMNTEAFF. In nucleotides, the CDR3 is TGCGCCAGCAGCTTGACCGGGATGAACACTGAAGCTTTCTTT. Looking up the rest from reference TRBV5-1 and TRBJ1-1 gives the full variable domain: KAGVTQTPRYLIKTRGQQVTLSCSPISGHRSVSWYQQTPGQGLQFLFEYFSETQRNKGNFPGRFSGRQFSNSRSEMNVSTLELGDSALYLCASSLTGMNTEAFFGQGTRLTVV.

The rearrangement uses TRBV2 and TRBJ2-5; D is undetermined. V shed 3 bases and J shed 10 bases, with 15 bases lying between them. The CDR3 is made up of 13 amino acids. Germline CDR1 SNHLY, CDR2 FYNNEI. The CDR3 nucleotides are TGTGCCAGCAGTGATCGGTGGCTGACGGGCCAGTACTTC. Protein: CASSDRWLTGQYF.

This clone was observed a handful of times. The gene calls are TRBV18 and TRBJ2-4, with D perhaps TRBD2 (7 bases). V was cut by 2 bases and J by 7 bases, with 24 bases left in between. Looked up from germline, CDR1 is KGHSH and CDR2 is LQKENI. The CDR3 is 18 residues long. In DNA, the CDR3 is TGTGCCAGCTCACCAGTATCCCCCGGGGGGCTTGCTAGGAACATTCAGTACTTC. Translation: CASSPVSPGGLARNIQYF.

The chain couples TRBV6-5 to TRBJ2-7; TRBD1 is a possible D gene (6 bases). Germline CDR1 is MNHEY and CDR2 is SVGAGI. Trimming stripped 8 bases from V and 5 bases from J, with 22 bases between. The CDR3 has 15 residues. CDR3 protein: CASSLQGKYRDEQYF. The CDR3 nucleotides are TGTGCCAGCTCCTTACAGGGAAAATATCGGGACGAGCAGTACTTC.

The gene calls are TRBV7-8 and TRBJ2-1; 8 nucleotides agree with TRBD1. The CDR3 totals 14 residues. Germline CDR1 and CDR2: SGHVS and FQNEAQ. J was trimmed by 7 bases and V by 7 bases; bases with no gene match: 9. The CDR3 protein is CASIPTGAANEQFF. In DNA form, the CDR3 reads TGTGCCAGCATCCCGACAGGGGCGGCAAATGAGCAGTTCTTC. Filled out from reference TRBV7-8 and TRBJ2-1, the complete variable domain reads GAGVSQSPRYKVAKRGQDVALRCDPISGHVSLFWYQQALGQGPEFLTYFQNEAQLDKSGLPSDRFFAERPEGSVSTLKIQRTQQEDSAVYLCASIPTGAANEQFFGPGTRLTVL.

This chain links TRBV5-1 with TRBJ2-5; D uncertain. Germline V gives CDR1 SGHRS, CDR2 YFSETQ. V dropped 2 bases and J dropped 9 bases, with 17 bases sitting between them. CDR3 length: 14 amino acids. This CDR3 is CASSFTGPSMSQYF. Here the CDR3 DNA reads TGCGCCAGCAGCTTCACGGGTCCATCTATGTCCCAGTACTTC.

The genes are TRBV5-4 and TRBJ1-2; D possibly corresponds to TRBD1 (5 bases). The V end was cut by 4 bases, the J end by 4 bases, with 14 bases between. CDR3 length: 14 residues. CDR1 is SGHNT, CDR2 YYREEE, per germline (reference sequence). CDR3 residues: CASSREGDRYGYTF. The CDR3 DNA reads as TGTGCCAGCAGCCGGGAAGGGGACCGCTATGGCTACACCTTC.

The chain joins TRBV2 to TRBJ2-1; D is possibly TRBD1 or TRBD2 (5 bases each). Deletions cut 4 bases from V and 2 bases from J, with 12 bases between. This CDR3 has 15 amino acids. Per the germline V gene, CDR1 is SNHLY and CDR2 is FYNNEI. CDR3 amino acids: CASSGVRGPYNEQFF. CDR3 DNA: TGTGCCAGCAGTGGGGTCCGGGGACCCTACAATGAGCAGTTCTTC. Based on the CDR3 plus reference TRBV2 and TRBJ2-1, the full variable domain is EPEVTQTPSHQVTQMGQEVILRCVPISNHLYFYWYRQILGQKVEFLVSFYNNEISEKSEIFDDQFSVERPDGSNFTLKIRSTKLEDSAMYFCASSGVRGPYNEQFFGPGTRLTVL.

CDR3 protein: CASRSYGRGRTEAFF. Written as DNA, the CDR3 is TGTGCCAGCAGATCGTACGGGAGGGGAAGAACTGAAGCTTTCTTT. This chain uses TRBV27 with TRBJ1-1, with D perhaps matching TRBD1 (5 bases). This CDR3 is built from 15 residues. Germline CDR1 reads MNHEY; CDR2 reads SMNVEV (reference sequence). V was pared by 6 bases and J by 5 bases, with 19 bases between.

DNA of the CDR3: TGCAGTGCTAGAAAGGGGTACGAGCAGTACTTC. Protein sequence: CSARKGYEQYF. This rearrangement joins TRBV20-1 to TRBJ2-7; perhaps TRBD1 as D (5 bases). This CDR3 has 11 amino acids. Germline V gene lookup returns CDR1 DFQATT and CDR2 SNEGSKA (reference sequence). V dropped 2 bases and J dropped 4 bases, with 6 bases sitting between them.

This clone showed up just once. This sequence joins TRBV18 and TRBJ1-2, with D unclear. There are 16 residues in the CDR3. Germline V CDR1 and CDR2: KGHSH, LQKENI. The ends were cut back, 0 bases at V and 0 bases at J, with 11 bases in the middle. The DNA of the CDR3 is TGTGCCAGCTCACCACCGTCGACGGGTTCTAACTATGGCTACACCTTC. Protein sequence: CASSPPSTGSNYGYTF. Full variable domain (remainder filled in from reference TRBV18 and TRBJ1-2): NAGVMQNPRHLVRRRGQEARLRCSPMKGHSHVYWYRQLPEEGLKFMVYLQKENIIDESGMPKERFSAEFPKEGPSILRIQQVVRGDSAAYFCASSPPSTGSNYGYTFGSGTRLTVV.

V gene TRBV19 combines with J gene TRBJ1-1; weak D call: TRBD1 (5 bases). With 4 bases removed from V and 1 base from J, the gap between germline ends came to 10 bases. This CDR3 is 14 amino acids long. The germline gives CDR1 LNHDA, CDR2 SQIVND (reference sequence). The CDR3 DNA follows: TGTGCCAGTAGTACCTACGGGGCGAACACTGAAGCTTTCTTT. Translated: CASSTYGANTEAFF. Looking up the rest from reference TRBV19 and TRBJ1-1 gives the full variable domain: DGGITQSPKYLFRKEGQNVTLSCEQNLNHDAMYWYRQDPGQGLRLIYYSQIVNDFQKGDIAEGYSVSREKKESFPLTVTSAQKNPTAFYLCASSTYGANTEAFFGQGTRLTVV.

The chain joins TRBV6-1 to TRBJ1-2, with D perhaps TRBD1 (6 bases). CDR1 and CDR2 from the germline V gene are MNHNS and SASEGT. V lost 3 bases to trimming and J lost 1 base, with 27 bases between them. The CDR3 extends over 20 amino acids. The CDR3 nucleotides read TGTGCCAGCAGTGATCCCGACTTGACAGGTCTAATCCCACTTAACTATGGCTACACCTTC. This codes for CASSDPDLTGLIPLNYGYTF.

The chain couples TRBV2 to TRBJ2-2; D is unclear. V was shortened by 5 bases and J by 6 bases, with 4 bases between the two germline ends. CDR3 length: 11 residues. Germline CDR1 SNHLY, CDR2 FYNNEI. The CDR3 DNA is TGTGCCAGCAGTAACTCCGGGGAGCTGTTTTTT. This translates into CASSNSGELFF. Supplemented by reference TRBV2 and TRBJ2-2, the full variable domain reads EPEVTQTPSHQVTQMGQEVILRCVPISNHLYFYWYRQILGQKVEFLVSFYNNEISEKSEIFDDQFSVERPDGSNFTLKIRSTKLEDSAMYFCASSNSGELFFGEGSRLTVL.

The V gene is TRBV6-5, the J gene TRBJ1-2, with D possibly matching TRBD1 (5 bases). V lost 6 bases and J 4 bases, leaving 18 bases between the germline ends. The CDR3 extends over 15 amino acids. CDR1 MNHEY and CDR2 SVGAGI come from the germline V gene. CDR3 sequence (DNA): TGTGCCAGCAGCTTGTTAGGGGATTCTAGCTATGGCTACACCTTC. Residues: CASSLLGDSSYGYTF.

The chain links TRBV5-1 to TRBJ2-2, with a possible D match to TRBD2 (6 bases). V lost 5 bases, J lost 2 bases, and 13 bases lay in between. The CDR3 is 15 residues long. Germline V gives CDR1 SGHRS, CDR2 YFSETQ. The CDR3 loop reads CASRPAGGNTGELFF. CDR3 nucleotides: TGCGCCAGCAGACCCGCCGGGGGAAACACCGGGGAGCTGTTTTTT.

This clone was seen a handful of times. The chain couples TRBV4-3 to TRBJ1-5, with D perhaps TRBD1 (5 bases). V lost 1 base, J lost 6 bases, and 10 bases lay in between. Germline lookup yields CDR1 LGHNA and CDR2 YSLEER. The CDR3 consists of 14 residues. The CDR3 region is CASSQVQVSQPQHF. CDR3 DNA sequence: TGCGCCAGCAGCCAAGTACAGGTTAGTCAGCCCCAGCATTTT.

The chain uses TRBV5-4 and TRBJ1-1; D call uncertain. This CDR3 is built from 15 residues. V shed 0 bases and J shed 4 bases, with 13 bases lying between them. CDR1 and CDR2 (germline): SGHNT, YYREEE (reference sequence). The CDR3 loop reads CASSLVGPGATEAFF. The CDR3 DNA sequence: TGTGCCAGCAGCTTGGTTGGCCCCGGAGCCACTGAAGCTTTCTTT.